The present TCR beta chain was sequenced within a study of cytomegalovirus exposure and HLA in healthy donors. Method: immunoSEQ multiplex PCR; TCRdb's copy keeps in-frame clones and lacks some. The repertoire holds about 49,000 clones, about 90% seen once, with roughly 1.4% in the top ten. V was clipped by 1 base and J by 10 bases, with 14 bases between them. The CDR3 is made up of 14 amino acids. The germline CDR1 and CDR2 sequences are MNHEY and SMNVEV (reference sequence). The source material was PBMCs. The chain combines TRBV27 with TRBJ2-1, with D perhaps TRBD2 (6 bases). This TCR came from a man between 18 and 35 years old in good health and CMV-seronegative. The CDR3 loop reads CASSLYGGLREQFF. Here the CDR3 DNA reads TGTGCCAGCAGTTTATATGGGGGACTTCGCGAGCAGTTCTTC.